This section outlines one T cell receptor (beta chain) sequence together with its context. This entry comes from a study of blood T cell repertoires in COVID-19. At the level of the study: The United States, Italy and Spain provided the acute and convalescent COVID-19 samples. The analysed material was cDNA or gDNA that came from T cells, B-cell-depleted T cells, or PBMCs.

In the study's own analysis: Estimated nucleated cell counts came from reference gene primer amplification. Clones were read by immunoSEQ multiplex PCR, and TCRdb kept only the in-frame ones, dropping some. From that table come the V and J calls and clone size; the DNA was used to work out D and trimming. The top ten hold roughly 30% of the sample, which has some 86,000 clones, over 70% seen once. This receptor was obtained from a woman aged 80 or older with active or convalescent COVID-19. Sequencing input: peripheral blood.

The CDR3 DNA follows: TGTGCCAGCAGTCCCTCGGGGATGGGGACCCAGTACTTC. It codes for CASSPSGMGTQYF. This chain uses TRBV28 with TRBJ2-5; tentatively, D is TRBD2 (5 bases). The CDR3 length is 13 residues. In germline, CDR1 is MDHEN, CDR2 SYDVKM. V shed 5 bases and J shed 7 bases, with 14 bases lying between them.